This T cell receptor (beta chain) comes out of a study of Ad26.COV2.S vaccination and SARS-CoV-2 variants. Study at large: The vaccine Ad26.COV2.S was put into the muscle once, or twice with 56 days between.

About this clone: The antigen remains undetermined.

Treatment defined: roughly 20 received Ad26.COV2.S at low or high dose, single or two shots; roughly five received placebo; per-sample allocation not given. Sampling took place 63 days after the first vaccine or placebo injection. TCRdb's copy holds only in-frame clones and misses some; the assay was immunoSEQ multiplex PCR. This sample has 300,000 to 350,000 clones; 90% occur once, and the top ten carry about 5%. Trimming removed 0 bases from V and 4 bases from J, with 13 bases in between. Germline lookup yields CDR1 SGDLS and CDR2 YYNGEE. The CDR3 loop spans 15 amino acids. Overall study results and limits: Vaccine and placebo recipients had comparable breadth of non-spike TCRs.

The sample here was peripheral blood, taken in a trial of Ad26.COV2.S vaccine versus placebo. The receptor was derived from a person between 18 and 59 years old who received the Ad26.COV2.S COVID-19 vaccine or a placebo. The V and J genes are TRBV9 and TRBJ1-1; D not certain. The CDR3 DNA reads TGTGCCAGCAGCGTAGCCGGAGACGAGGGCACTGAAGCTTTCTTT. Its protein is CASSVAGDEGTEAFF.